This T cell receptor (beta chain) was found in a study of Ad26.COV2.S vaccination and SARS-CoV-2 variants. The treatment denotes: around 19 received Ad26.COV2.S at low or high dose, single or two shots; 5 received placebo; per-sample allocation not given. Sampling took place 63 days after the first vaccine or placebo injection. Recruitment in Boston yielded a donor of adult age, 18-55 years. Study findings and constraints: The analyses of TCR breadth and depth may have understated the size of total T cell responses. Reported post-vaccination CD8+ and CD4+ T cell responses to spike showed substantial breadth. Those who received the vaccine showed greater spike-specific TCR breadth than those given placebo.

The assay was immunoSEQ multiplex PCR, and TCRdb's table has in-frame clones only and misses some. The sample includes about 350,000 clones, roughly 85% of them seen just once. A remark on this clone: What it binds is not known.

The source of this sequence is a person between 18 and 59 years old who received the Ad26.COV2.S COVID-19 vaccine or a placebo. Sequencing used peripheral blood, obtained in a trial of Ad26.COV2.S vaccine versus placebo.

The CDR3 loop is CASSSGQGANYGYTF. For the CDR3, the DNA is TGTGCCAGCAGCTCAGGACAGGGGGCGAACTATGGCTACACCTTC. V is TRBV13 and J is TRBJ1-2; 11 positions match TRBD1. Trimming at V came to 4 bases and at J to 2 bases, leaving 3 bases not matched to a gene. The CDR3 covers 15 residues. Germline lookup yields CDR1 PRHDT and CDR2 FYEKMQ (reference sequence).